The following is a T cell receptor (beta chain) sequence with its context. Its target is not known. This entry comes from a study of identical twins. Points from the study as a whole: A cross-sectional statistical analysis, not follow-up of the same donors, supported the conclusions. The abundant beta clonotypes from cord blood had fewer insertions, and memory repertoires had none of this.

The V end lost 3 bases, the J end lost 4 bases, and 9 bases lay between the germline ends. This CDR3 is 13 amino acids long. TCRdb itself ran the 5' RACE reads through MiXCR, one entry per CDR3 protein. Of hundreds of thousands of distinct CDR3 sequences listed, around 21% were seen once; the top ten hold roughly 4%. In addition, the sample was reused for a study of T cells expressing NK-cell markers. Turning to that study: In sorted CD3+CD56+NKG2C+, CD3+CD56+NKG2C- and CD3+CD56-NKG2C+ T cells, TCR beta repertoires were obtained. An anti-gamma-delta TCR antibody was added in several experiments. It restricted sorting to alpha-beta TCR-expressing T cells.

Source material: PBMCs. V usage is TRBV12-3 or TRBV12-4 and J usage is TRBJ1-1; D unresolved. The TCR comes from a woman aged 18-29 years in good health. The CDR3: CASSLSLGTEAFF. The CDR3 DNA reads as TGTGCCAGCAGTTTGTCCCTGGGCACTGAAGCTTTCTTT.